Listed below are T cell receptor beta chains from one sample, sequenced in a study of blood T cell repertoires in COVID-19. The method was immunoSEQ multiplex PCR; TCRdb's version includes in-frame clones alone and lacks a portion of them. The repertoire holds about 490,000 clones, with 80% to 90% as singletons. Material: peripheral blood. The receptors derive from a human donor in a cohort sampled during active COVID-19. Each CDR3 is given with its conserved first and last residue.

v_gene,j_gene,CDR3aa
TRBV27,TRBJ2-4,CASTTGGAKNIQYF
TRBV5-4,TRBJ1-2,CASSGETGNNGYTF
TRBV19,TRBJ1-4,CASSMGGAEEKLFF
TRBV18,TRBJ1-1,CASSIGAGGTEAFF
TRBV29-1,TRBJ2-5,CSARREWAQYF
TRBV29-1,TRBJ2-1,CSVSTGGDEQFF
TRBV29-1,TRBJ2-7,CSVEEGTGHYEQYF
TRBV19,TRBJ2-7,CASSTVGSGEQYF
TRBV4-1,TRBJ2-5,CASSQDLTSGSRQTQYF
TRBV18,TRBJ2-2,CASSPRPTGLNTGELFF
TRBV28,TRBJ2-2,CASRHEGTGELFF
TRBV28,TRBJ1-4,CASSRTGVNEKLFF
TRBV7-2,TRBJ1-1,CASSLAAYPPGKRTEAFF
TRBV6-2/TRBV6-3,TRBJ1-5,CASSYGRGSPQHF
TRBV18,TRBJ2-7,CASSPKSGGAYEQYF
TRBV19,TRBJ1-1,CASSIGQRTEAFF
TRBV5-1,TRBJ1-2,CASSLGGQSYGYTF
TRBV19,TRBJ1-1,CASSPQTGVTEAFF
TRBV9,TRBJ2-3,CASSAFSGAGTDTQYF
TRBV18,TRBJ2-1,CATKPQRLAGSGGYNEQFF
TRBV27,TRBJ2-3,CASRKGGGSDTQYF
TRBV6-5,TRBJ1-2,CASTTPERGYGYTF
TRBV5-3,TRBJ1-5,CARSPGPRTATNQPQHF
TRBV19,TRBJ2-1,CASSIGWDRAYNEQFF
TRBV19,TRBJ1-6,CASSTLFSPLHF
TRBV7-6,TRBJ1-4,CASSLTGEVFEKLFF
TRBV28,TRBJ2-2,CASSPPTETGELFF
TRBV3-1/TRBV3-2,TRBJ2-5,CASSHGQGAWETQYF
TRBV4-3,TRBJ2-2,CASSQDLGSGVGGELFF
TRBV6-4,TRBJ2-1,CASSTSGSSYNEQFF
TRBV5-5,TRBJ2-3,CASSFLAGLTDTQYF
TRBV5-4,TRBJ2-7,CASKMGQGEDEQYF
TRBV9,TRBJ1-4,CASSVGSSNEKLFF
TRBV11-3,TRBJ2-1,CASSGRDYPRRNEQFF
TRBV6-5,TRBJ1-5,CASSGQGSIQPQHF
TRBV29-1,TRBJ1-2,CSVAPGGAGYGYTF
TRBV11-3,TRBJ2-1,CASSLRGLRNSYNEQFF
TRBV5-1,TRBJ2-5,CASSPVNGETQYF
TRBV7-2,TRBJ1-5,CASSAPGTGGIQPQHF
TRBV18,TRBJ1-2,CASSPPSYGYTF
TRBV19,TRBJ1-1,CATYPLNRLEIGAEAFF
TRBV30,TRBJ1-6,CAWSVGRGGLDNSPLHF